These 27 T cell receptor beta chains were all obtained from the same sample, sequenced in a study of T cell responses to AZD1222 COVID-19 vaccine. Produced via immunoSEQ multiplex PCR; TCRdb's table is partial and in-frame only. This table holds under 150,000 clones, 85% to 90% found once. The sample in question was peripheral blood, obtained 28 days after the second AZD1222 dose. These receptors were obtained from an adult who received the AZD1222 COVID-19 vaccine.

The chain joins TRBV2 to TRBJ1-1; TRBD1 matches at 7 bases. The CDR3 consists of 13 residues. Germline trimming cut 7 bases from V and 3 bases from J; bases unmatched to any gene: 5. The germline gives CDR1 SNHLY, CDR2 FYNNEI. CDR3 in amino acids: CASIDREDTEAFF. Written as DNA, the CDR3 is TGTGCCAGCATCGACAGGGAGGACACTGAAGCTTTCTTT.

V usage is TRBV7-9 and J usage is TRBJ2-5, with 9 bases aligning to TRBD2. V was pared by 1 base and J by 1 base, with 7 bases of the junction left unmatched. The CDR3 runs 17 residues. Germline CDR1 reads SEHNR; CDR2 reads FQNEAQ (reference sequence). The CDR3 DNA follows: TGTGCCAGCAGCTTAGTACCGCTAGCGGGGACCCAAGAGACCCAGTACTTC. This encodes CASSLVPLAGTQETQYF.

This clone came up a few times. The J gene is TRBJ1-1, the V gene TRBV10-2; D remains ambiguous. V lost 4 bases and J lost 1, with 7 bases in between. The CDR3 runs to 13 residues. CDR1 and CDR2 (germline): WSHSY, SAAADI. The CDR3 DNA reads as TGCGCCAGCAGTGTTGAGCGGAACACTGAAGCTTTCTTT. Translated, it gives CASSVERNTEAFF.

The chain combines TRBV7-9 with TRBJ2-2, with D hard to call. This CDR3 contains 14 residues. Germline lookup yields CDR1 SEHNR and CDR2 FQNEAQ (reference sequence). Trimming removed 6 bases at V and 7 bases at J, with 15 bases between. CDR3 protein: CASRPPATGGELFF. The CDR3 bases are TGTGCCAGCAGGCCCCCGGCCACGGGCGGGGAGCTGTTTTTT.

The rearrangement links TRBV6-6 to TRBJ1-1, with D possibly being TRBD1 (6 bases). CDR3 length equals 13 residues. V was trimmed by 6 bases and J by 0 bases, leaving 8 bases between them. Germline CDR1 reads MNHNY; CDR2 reads SVGAGI (reference sequence). This CDR3 is CASSGQLNTEAFF. Here the CDR3 DNA reads TGTGCCAGCAGCGGACAGTTGAACACTGAAGCTTTCTTT.

The chain employs TRBV4-1 and TRBJ2-7; 8 positions match TRBD2. Germline V CDR1 and CDR2: MGHRA, YSYEKL. V lost 3 bases, J lost 1 base, and 5 bases stayed unmatched. The CDR3 sequence is 15 residues long. The CDR3 bases are TGCGCCAGCAGCCAGGGACTAGTCTTTTCCTACGAGCAGTACTTC. Its protein product is CASSQGLVFSYEQYF.

The gene calls are TRBV5-1 and TRBJ2-7, with D tentatively TRBD1 (5 bases). The CDR3 totals 15 residues. Germline V lookup: CDR1 SGHRS, CDR2 YFSETQ. V was cut by 4 bases and J by 2 bases, with 16 bases left in between. CDR3 nucleotides: TGCGCCAGCAGCCAATCACAGGTGAATCCCTACGAGCAGTACTTC. Protein product: CASSQSQVNPYEQYF. Filled out from reference TRBV5-1 and TRBJ2-7, the complete variable domain reads KAGVTQTPRYLIKTRGQQVTLSCSPISGHRSVSWYQQTPGQGLQFLFEYFSETQRNKGNFPGRFSGRQFSNSRSEMNVSTLELGDSALYLCASSQSQVNPYEQYFGPGTRLTVT.

The rearrangement links TRBV5-8 to TRBJ2-7; no definite D call. CDR3 length equals 15 residues. Germline V lookup: CDR1 SGHTS, CDR2 YDEGEE. Trimming took 0 bases from V and 3 from J, leaving 13 bases between them. The CDR3: CASSLGSLAVYEQYF. The CDR3 bases are TGTGCCAGCAGCTTGGGCTCTCTCGCGGTCTACGAGCAGTACTTC.

The J gene is TRBJ2-2, the V gene TRBV5-6; D remains unclear. V lost 3 bases and J lost 3, with 6 bases in between. Germline V gene sequence: CDR1 SGHDT, CDR2 YYEEEE. The CDR3 contains 13 residues. The CDR3 DNA sequence: TGTGCCAGCAGCTCCGGGTACACCGGGGAGCTGTTTTTT. Its translation: CASSSGYTGELFF.

The genes are TRBV2 and TRBJ1-5; no reliable D call. The germline gives CDR1 SNHLY, CDR2 FYNNEI. This CDR3 has 14 amino acids. The V and J ends lost 1 base and 11 bases respectively, with 15 bases between them. CDR3 nucleotides: TGTGCCAGCAGTGAAGGGCAGACTTCAGCGGCCCAGCATTTT. Amino acid sequence: CASSEGQTSAAQHF.

This chain links TRBV28 with TRBJ1-4; a possible D gene is TRBD1 (5 bases). The germline V and J ends were trimmed by 2 bases and 7 bases, with 14 bases remaining between them. CDR3 size: 15 residues. Germline assignment: CDR1 MDHEN and CDR2 SYDVKM. In DNA form, the CDR3 reads TGTGCCAGCAGTTTAAGGCAGGGTATGAGTGAAAAACTGTTTTTT. As protein: CASSLRQGMSEKLFF.

V usage is TRBV5-1 and J usage is TRBJ1-4; 8 nucleotides line up with TRBD1. Germline V gene data show CDR1 as SGHRS and CDR2 as YFSETQ. Trimming at V came to 4 bases and at J to 7 bases, leaving 3 bases not matched to a gene. This CDR3 has 13 residues. CDR3 residues: CASSLTGVEKLFF. The CDR3 DNA follows: TGCGCCAGCAGCCTGACAGGGGTTGAAAAACTGTTTTTT.

There are a few counts of this clone. The CDR3 nucleotides read TGTGCCAGCAGCTCCCGGGATAGCCTAAGAGTGAATGAGCAGTTCTTC. Translating it yields CASSSRDSLRVNEQFF. The V gene is TRBV5-4, the J gene TRBJ2-1, with a possible D match to TRBD2 (5 bases). V was trimmed by 3 bases and J by 7 bases, leaving 20 bases between them. The CDR3 extends over 16 amino acids. Germline-derived CDR1 and CDR2 are SGHNT and YYREEE (reference sequence).

The chain uses TRBV28 and TRBJ1-5, with TRBD1 identical over 7 bases. With 3 bases clipped from V and 6 bases from J, the junction kept 8 bases outside the gene matches. This CDR3 region has 15 residues. Germline CDR1 is MDHEN and CDR2 is SYDVKM. The chain's CDR3 is CASSFSARGGQPQHF. In DNA, the CDR3 is TGTGCCAGCAGTTTTAGTGCCAGGGGGGGTCAGCCCCAGCATTTT.

V usage is TRBV14 and J usage is TRBJ1-6; D unclear. The germline CDR1 and CDR2 sequences are SGHDN and FVKESK. V was trimmed by 3 bases and J by 3 bases, leaving 6 bases between them. CDR3 length: 14 amino acids. CDR3 residues: CASSQSIYNSPLHF. CDR3 coding DNA: TGTGCCAGCAGCCAGTCGATCTATAATTCACCCCTCCACTTT.

This clone was detected once. This chain joins TRBV28 and TRBJ1-3, with D possibly being TRBD1 (5 bases). Between the trimmed V and J ends, which lost 6 bases and 0 bases, there was a span of 12 bases. Germline V gene sequence: CDR1 MDHEN, CDR2 SYDVKM. This CDR3 has 15 amino acids. The CDR3 sequence: CASSLQANSGNTIYF. Written as DNA, the CDR3 is TGTGCCAGCAGCTTACAGGCCAACTCTGGAAACACCATATATTTT.

The chain uses TRBV27 and TRBJ2-5; TRBD2 is a possible D gene (5 bases). Per the germline V gene, CDR1 is MNHEY and CDR2 is SMNVEV (reference sequence). The CDR3 extends over 13 amino acids. Trimming pared 5 bases from V and 7 bases from J, leaving 14 bases between. CDR3 region: CASSPRAGGTQYF. CDR3 in DNA: TGTGCCAGCAGTCCTCGGGCCGGAGGGACCCAGTACTTC.

This rearrangement joins TRBV6-5 to TRBJ1-5; TRBD1 matches 7 bases. CDR1 and CDR2 (germline): MNHEY, SVGAGI. The trim removed 8 bases at V and 0 bases at J, leaving 4 bases unmatched. This CDR3 has 14 residues. The CDR3 protein is CASGDRDSNQPQHF. The CDR3 nucleotides read TGTGCCAGCGGAGACAGGGATAGCAATCAGCCCCAGCATTTT.

Comment on this clone: A much larger clonotype is one base distant, so this may be a read error. This chain links TRBV7-2 with TRBJ2-7; maybe TRBD1 (5 bases). Germline lookup yields CDR1 SGHTA and CDR2 FQGNSA. The CDR3 is 12 amino acids. V lost 2 bases and J lost 6, with 8 bases in between. CDR3 in DNA: TGTGCCAGCAGCTTACAGGGAATCGAGCAGTACTTC. Translated, it gives CASSLQGIEQYF.

The chain joins TRBV28 to TRBJ2-7, with TRBD1 matching 8 bases. Per germline, CDR1 MDHEN and CDR2 SYDVKM. Trimming took 2 bases from V and 4 from J; bases not matched to a gene: 7. CDR3 length equals 15 residues. The CDR3 sequence is CASSLRAGGLYEQYF. In DNA, the CDR3 is TGTGCCAGCAGTTTAAGGGCAGGGGGCTTGTACGAGCAGTACTTC.

V is TRBV5-6 and J is TRBJ1-2; D unclear. V lost 1 base and J lost 2, with 6 bases in between. This CDR3 is 13 amino acids long. CDR1 is SGHDT, CDR2 YYEEEE, per germline. CDR3 nucleotides: TGTGCCAGCAGCTTGTCGCAGAACTATGGCTACACCTTC. Translated: CASSLSQNYGYTF.

V gene TRBV5-4 combines with J gene TRBJ2-7; 10 bases agree with TRBD2. V shed 4 bases, J shed 1 base, and the junction held 8 bases outside the gene matches. Germline V gives CDR1 SGHNT, CDR2 YYREEE (reference sequence). This CDR3 has 16 amino acids. The CDR3 region has the DNA TGTGCCAGCAGCCGCGGACTAGCGGATATATCCTACGAGCAGTACTTC. Its translation is CASSRGLADISYEQYF.

The chain links TRBV10-3 to TRBJ2-1; 7 nucleotides match TRBD2. Per germline, CDR1 ENHRY and CDR2 SYGVKD. After removal of 6 bases from V and 7 bases from J, the junction contained 15 bases not matched to a gene. The CDR3 totals 16 residues. CDR3 sequence (DNA): TGTGCCATCAGCTCCGGCCCTGGCGGGAGCGCGAATGAGCAGTTCTTC. It translates to CAISSGPGGSANEQFF.

For the CDR3, the DNA is TGTGCCAGCAGCCTATCTGGGCGGACCTACGAGCAGTACGTC. Encoded protein: CASSLSGRTYEQYV. The V call is TRBV7-9, the J call TRBJ2-7; D remains ambiguous. V dropped 5 bases and J dropped 2 bases, with 13 bases sitting between them. The CDR3 runs to 14 residues. Germline loops: CDR1 SEHNR, CDR2 FQNEAQ (reference sequence).

The chain couples TRBV5-6 to TRBJ1-1; D is unclear. The CDR3 has 14 residues. Germline V lookup: CDR1 SGHDT, CDR2 YYEEEE. V gave up 0 bases and J gave up 7 bases, with 13 bases separating them. The CDR3 coding sequence is TGTGCCAGCAGCTTGGTTGGCAGCGTGATTGAAGCTTTCTTT. It translates to CASSLVGSVIEAFF.

The CDR3 protein is CASSLKEKLFF. In nucleotides, the CDR3 is TGTGCCAGCAGCTTGAAGGAAAAACTGTTTTTT. The chain joins TRBV7-9 to TRBJ1-4; D gene ambiguous. This CDR3 contains 11 residues. The V gene's germline CDR1 is SEHNR and CDR2 FQNEAQ (reference sequence). V gave up 3 bases and J gave up 8 bases, with 4 bases separating them.

V and J are TRBV3-1 (or the pseudogene TRBV3-2) and TRBJ1-2; TRBD1 is a possible D gene (6 bases). The CDR3 sequence is 15 residues long. Germline V lookup: CDR1 LGHDT, CDR2 YNNKEL (reference sequence). V dropped 3 bases and J dropped 2 bases, with 13 bases sitting between them. The CDR3 DNA sequence: TGTGCCAGCAGCCACTTACAGGGTGCGAACTATGGCTACACCTTC. Translating gives CASSHLQGANYGYTF.